A selection of T cell receptor beta chains follows, all from one sample in a study of T cell repertoires in cytomegalovirus infection. No antigen is known for these receptors. TCRdb analysed the reads with MiXCR anew, one entry per CDR3 protein. The sample lists about 900,000 distinct CDR3 sequences, around 30% occurring once. This sample comprised cultured CD8+ T cells from PBMCs, obtained from culture after CMV antigen stimulation. These receptors came from a human donor in good health (CMV status not recorded). Some clones in this sample may be carry-over from other donors' samples. Both conserved end residues are part of each CDR3. A D gene is named only where the DNA matches it firmly. A clone size is listed for some rows: how often the clone was seen (once, few, many), or a class if it is expanded.

V gene: TRBV27; clone size: .; D gene: TRBD1; J gene: TRBJ2-7; CDR3 protein: CASTPTGTGGYEQYF; CDR3 DNA: TGTGCCAGCACTCCAACCGGGACAGGGGGCTACGAGCAGTACTTC
V gene: TRBV20-1; clone size: .; D gene: .; J gene: TRBJ2-2; CDR3 protein: CSAREASSAGTGELFF; CDR3 DNA: TGCAGTGCTAGAGAGGCTAGCAGCGCGGGCACCGGGGAGCTGTTTTTT
V gene: TRBV7-2; clone size: many; D gene: TRBD1; J gene: TRBJ1-6; CDR3 protein: CASSSRTGTNSPLHF; CDR3 DNA: TGTGCCAGCAGCAGCCGGACAGGGACTAATTCACCCCTCCACTTT
V gene: TRBV19; clone size: .; D gene: .; J gene: TRBJ1-1; CDR3 protein: CASSPPSSFTEAFF; CDR3 DNA: TGTGCCAGTAGCCCACCTTCATCTTTCACTGAAGCTTTCTTT
V gene: TRBV7-6; clone size: many; D gene: .; J gene: TRBJ1-1; CDR3 protein: CASSTTDTEAFF; CDR3 DNA: TGTGCCAGCAGCACTACGGACACTGAAGCTTTCTTT
V gene: TRBV6-2/TRBV6-3; clone size: few; D gene: .; J gene: TRBJ1-1; CDR3 protein: CASSYADSGPSTEAFF; CDR3 DNA: TGTGCCAGCAGTTACGCCGACAGTGGGCCAAGCACTGAAGCTTTCTTT
V gene: TRBV10-3; clone size: many; D gene: .; J gene: TRBJ1-2; CDR3 protein: CAIFTHEGGYTF; CDR3 DNA: TGTGCCATCTTCACTCACGAGGGGGGCTACACCTTC
V gene: TRBV7-8; clone size: medium-sized; D gene: .; J gene: TRBJ1-6; CDR3 protein: CASSFGNSPLHF; CDR3 DNA: TGTGCCAGCAGCTTCGGTAATTCACCCCTCCACTTT
V gene: TRBV7-2; clone size: many; D gene: TRBD1; J gene: TRBJ2-3; CDR3 protein: CASSLARQGINTQYF; CDR3 DNA: TGTGCCAGCAGCTTAGCCCGACAGGGCATAAATACGCAGTATTTT
V gene: TRBV12-3/TRBV12-4; clone size: many; D gene: .; J gene: TRBJ1-5; CDR3 protein: CASSFGVRSNQPQHF; CDR3 DNA: TGTGCCAGCAGTTTCGGGGTTAGGAGCAATCAGCCCCAGCATTTT
V gene: TRBV7-9; clone size: .; D gene: TRBD2; J gene: TRBJ2-2; CDR3 protein: CASSSTSGWNTGELFF; CDR3 DNA: TGTGCCAGCAGCTCGACTAGCGGGTGGAACACCGGGGAGCTGTTTTTT
V gene: TRBV4-1; clone size: many; D gene: TRBD1; J gene: TRBJ1-2; CDR3 protein: CASSQGPLTANRGLSF; CDR3 DNA: TGCGCCAGCAGCCAAGGCCCCCTAACGGCGAACAGGGGTTTATCCTTC
V gene: TRBV7-2; clone size: few; D gene: TRBD1; J gene: TRBJ1-2; CDR3 protein: CAGQGDGYTF; CDR3 DNA: TGTGCCGGACAGGGGGATGGCTACACCTTC
V gene: TRBV20-1; clone size: few; D gene: .; J gene: TRBJ2-7; CDR3 protein: CSALDRTYEQYF; CDR3 DNA: TGCAGTGCACTAGACAGAACCTACGAGCAGTACTTC
V gene: TRBV7-8; clone size: few; D gene: .; J gene: TRBJ1-6; CDR3 protein: CASSLDLYSPLHF; CDR3 DNA: TGTGCCAGCAGCTTAGACCTATATTCACCCCTCCACTTT
V gene: TRBV6-2/TRBV6-3; clone size: .; D gene: TRBD1; J gene: TRBJ1-1; CDR3 protein: CASSYPIETGWRNTEAFF; CDR3 DNA: TGTGCCAGCAGTTACCCCATCGAGACAGGGTGGAGGAACACTGAAGCTTTCTTT
V gene: TRBV6-2/TRBV6-3; clone size: many; D gene: TRBD1; J gene: TRBJ1-2; CDR3 protein: CASKAAYRQGMNYGYTF; CDR3 DNA: TGTGCCAGCAAGGCCGCATACCGACAGGGCATGAACTATGGCTACACCTTC
V gene: TRBV15; clone size: few; D gene: TRBD1; J gene: TRBJ1-5; CDR3 protein: CATSRGTGFRPQHF; CDR3 DNA: TGTGCCACCAGCAGAGGGACAGGGTTTCGGCCCCAGCATTTT
V gene: TRBV7-2; clone size: few; D gene: .; J gene: TRBJ2-2; CDR3 protein: CATPSEGGELFF; CDR3 DNA: TGTGCCACTCCCTCCGAGGGCGGGGAGCTGTTTTTT
V gene: TRBV18; clone size: .; D gene: .; J gene: TRBJ2-1; CDR3 protein: CASSPLEGDRPYEQFF; CDR3 DNA: TGTGCCAGCTCACCGCTTGAGGGGGACCGCCCCTATGAGCAGTTCTTC
V gene: TRBV3-1; clone size: .; D gene: .; J gene: TRBJ2-1; CDR3 protein: CASSQAVDPYNEQFF; CDR3 DNA: TGTGCCAGCAGCCAAGCGGTTGACCCCTACAATGAGCAGTTCTTC
V gene: TRBV4-1; clone size: .; D gene: .; J gene: TRBJ1-5; CDR3 protein: CASSAKLGDNQPQHF; CDR3 DNA: TGCGCCAGCAGCGCGAAACTGGGGGACAATCAGCCCCAGCATTTT
V gene: TRBV18; clone size: .; D gene: TRBD2; J gene: TRBJ2-1; CDR3 protein: CASSLAKRGVYNEQFF; CDR3 DNA: TGTGCCAGCTCGCTGGCTAAGCGGGGGGTCTACAATGAGCAGTTCTTC
V gene: TRBV19; clone size: .; D gene: .; J gene: TRBJ1-5; CDR3 protein: CASSIVGGPVNQPQHF; CDR3 DNA: TGTGCCAGTAGTATAGTGGGGGGGCCGGTCAATCAGCCCCAGCATTTT
V gene: TRBV4-1; clone size: .; D gene: .; J gene: TRBJ2-2; CDR3 protein: CASSQAAPQELFF; CDR3 DNA: TGCGCCAGCAGCCAGGCCGCGCCTCAAGAGCTGTTTTTT
V gene: TRBV6-1; clone size: many; D gene: TRBD2; J gene: TRBJ2-3; CDR3 protein: CASIRLAGGLPVADTQYF; CDR3 DNA: TGTGCCAGCATACGACTAGCGGGGGGGCTACCCGTCGCAGATACGCAGTATTTT
V gene: TRBV19; clone size: few; D gene: .; J gene: TRBJ2-3; CDR3 protein: CASSIAESTDTQYF; CDR3 DNA: TGTGCCAGTAGTATAGCAGAGAGCACAGATACGCAGTATTTT
V gene: TRBV9; clone size: .; D gene: TRBD2; J gene: TRBJ2-3; CDR3 protein: CASSDPSGGPPTDTQYF; CDR3 DNA: TGTGCCAGCAGCGACCCTAGCGGGGGGCCCCCCACAGATACGCAGTATTTT
V gene: TRBV2; clone size: .; D gene: .; J gene: TRBJ1-5; CDR3 protein: CASSDLEVQNQPQHF; CDR3 DNA: TGTGCCAGCAGTGATCTTGAAGTACAGAATCAGCCCCAGCATTTT
V gene: TRBV10-3; clone size: .; D gene: .; J gene: TRBJ2-2; CDR3 protein: CAISVRDMNTGELFF; CDR3 DNA: TGTGCCATCAGTGTGCGAGACATGAACACCGGGGAGCTGTTTTTT
V gene: TRBV20-1; clone size: few; D gene: TRBD1; J gene: TRBJ1-1; CDR3 protein: CSASSQGVNTEAFF; CDR3 DNA: TGCAGTGCTAGTAGCCAGGGGGTGAACACTGAAGCTTTCTTT
V gene: TRBV19; clone size: .; D gene: .; J gene: TRBJ1-2; CDR3 protein: CASTMGGYGYTF; CDR3 DNA: TGTGCCAGTACCATGGGCGGGTATGGCTACACCTTC
V gene: TRBV19; clone size: few; D gene: .; J gene: TRBJ1-1; CDR3 protein: CASRHRANTEAFF; CDR3 DNA: TGTGCCAGTCGGCACAGGGCTAACACTGAAGCTTTCTTT
V gene: TRBV6-5; clone size: .; D gene: TRBD1; J gene: TRBJ1-1; CDR3 protein: CASSWAIGGKTEAFF; CDR3 DNA: TGTGCCAGCAGTTGGGCAATAGGGGGCAAGACTGAAGCTTTCTTT
V gene: TRBV10-3; clone size: few; D gene: .; J gene: TRBJ2-7; CDR3 protein: CAISESGVGVEQYF; CDR3 DNA: TGTGCCATCAGTGAGTCGGGCGTAGGGGTCGAGCAGTACTTC
V gene: TRBV12-3/TRBV12-4; clone size: .; D gene: .; J gene: TRBJ2-2; CDR3 protein: CASSLLSPNTGELFF; CDR3 DNA: TGTGCCAGCAGTTTACTGTCCCCGAACACCGGGGAGCTGTTTTTT
V gene: TRBV5-1; clone size: .; D gene: .; J gene: TRBJ2-1; CDR3 protein: CASSLGVQGQFF; CDR3 DNA: TGCGCCAGCAGCTTGGGTGTTCAGGGGCAGTTCTTC
V gene: TRBV7-9; clone size: .; D gene: .; J gene: TRBJ2-2; CDR3 protein: CASSLTGTSTGELFF; CDR3 DNA: TGTGCCAGCAGCTTAACCGGGACATCAACCGGGGAGCTGTTTTTT
V gene: TRBV6-6; clone size: .; D gene: TRBD1; J gene: TRBJ1-2; CDR3 protein: CASSYSTGGGRYGYTF; CDR3 DNA: TGTGCCAGCAGTTACTCGACAGGGGGCGGGCGCTATGGCTACACCTTC
V gene: TRBV7-9; clone size: .; D gene: .; J gene: TRBJ1-5; CDR3 protein: CASSPSGAPKPQHF; CDR3 DNA: TGTGCCAGCAGCCCCTCCGGGGCACCTAAGCCCCAGCATTTT